A single sample gave rise to the 24 T cell receptor beta chains below, sequenced in a study of beta chain features in type 1 diabetes. Isolated RNA was reverse transcribed in full, so expressed TCRB transcripts were sequenced. Clones were sequenced by immunoSEQ multiplex PCR, and TCRdb holds only the in-frame ones, with some missing. The sample carries about 930,000 clones, roughly 15% recorded once. The sequenced sample consisted of naive CD4+ T cells from blood. The source is a woman between 18 and 29 years old in good health.

The chain joins TRBV5-4 to TRBJ2-2; D is possibly TRBD1 or TRBD2 (6 bases each). Germline CDR1 reads SGHNT; CDR2 reads YYREEE (reference sequence). Trimming pared 0 bases from V and 2 bases from J, leaving 11 bases between. The CDR3 loop spans 16 amino acids. DNA of the CDR3: TGTGCCAGCAGCTTGGGGAGGGGGAGCAACACCGGGGAGCTGTTTTTT. Protein product: CASSLGRGSNTGELFF.

As regards this clone: Additional DNA sequences in this sample encode the identical CDR3. The chain joins TRBV18 to TRBJ2-7; D gene unclear. V lost 1 base and J lost 1, with 5 bases in between. This CDR3 contains 13 residues. Germline assignment: CDR1 KGHSH and CDR2 LQKENI. CDR3 bases: TGTGCCAGCTCACCACAGGGATCCTACGAGCAGTACTTC. Residues: CASSPQGSYEQYF.

The rearrangement uses TRBV7-4 and TRBJ2-5; no clear D. Germline V lookup: CDR1 SGHVT, CDR2 SQSDAQ. The V end was cut by 10 bases, the J end by 0 bases, with 15 bases between. This CDR3 spans 14 amino acids. DNA of the CDR3: TGTGCCACCACGCGAGCGCGGTACCAAGAGACCCAGTACTTC. Its protein product is CATTRARYQETQYF.

This clone was picked up one time. The chain combines TRBV28 with TRBJ2-3; 7 bases line up with TRBD2. V dropped 3 bases and J dropped 1; count of bases not matched to a gene: 10. Germline V gene sequence: CDR1 MDHEN, CDR2 SYDVKM. The CDR3 extends over 17 amino acids. In DNA, the CDR3 is TGTGCCAGCAGTTTTGGGAGGGGATACGTCGGCACAGATACGCAGTATTTT. This translates into CASSFGRGYVGTDTQYF.

The gene calls are TRBV4-3 and TRBJ2-1; D may be TRBD2 (6 bases). There are 16 residues in the CDR3. Germline assignment: CDR1 LGHNA and CDR2 YSLEER. V was cut by 3 bases and J by 4 bases, with 16 bases left in between. The CDR3 nucleotides are TGCGCCAGCAGCCAGGGGCGCGGGACCCTTTACAATGAGCAGTTCTTC. It codes for CASSQGRGTLYNEQFF.

V and J are TRBV4-3 and TRBJ2-5; D may be TRBD2 (6 bases). V was shortened by 1 base and J by 2 bases, with 11 bases between the two germline ends. CDR1 and CDR2 from the germline V gene are LGHNA and YSLEER. This CDR3 comprises 15 residues. The CDR3 coding sequence is TGCGCCAGCAGCCAAGGACTAGTTTTGCAAGAGACCCAGTACTTC. This translates into CASSQGLVLQETQYF.

This clone was observed a handful of times. The chain recombines TRBV5-1 with TRBJ2-3; TRBD1 matches at 7 bases. Germline V lookup: CDR1 SGHRS, CDR2 YFSETQ. Germline trimming cut 0 bases from V and 5 bases from J; bases unmatched to any gene: 3. The CDR3 runs 14 residues. For the CDR3, the DNA is TGCGCCAGCAGCTTGGGGGACAGTTTAGATACGCAGTATTTT. Its protein is CASSLGDSLDTQYF.

This clone was observed a handful of times. Other nucleotide sequences from this sample produce the same CDR3. V usage is TRBV6-5 and J usage is TRBJ2-7, with TRBD2 identical over 10 bases. Looked up from germline, CDR1 is MNHEY and CDR2 is SVGAGI. V lost 6 bases, J lost 1 base, and 3 bases stayed unmatched. The CDR3 totals 14 residues. CDR3 nucleotide sequence: TGTGCCAGCAGACGGACTAGCGGATCCTACGAGCAGTACTTC. Protein: CASRRTSGSYEQYF.

The count of this clone is one. At the DNA level, this CDR3 is encoded by other sequences in the same sample as well. This sequence joins TRBV20-1 and TRBJ1-5; D is unresolved. Germline-derived CDR1 and CDR2 are DFQATT and SNEGSKA (reference sequence). The CDR3 is 11 residues long. V was clipped by 5 bases and J by 0 bases, with 2 bases between them. The CDR3 sequence is CSASSNQPQHF. CDR3 in DNA: TGCAGTGCTTCTAGCAATCAGCCCCAGCATTTT.

The chain links TRBV28 to TRBJ2-5, with 9 bases that match TRBD1. The CDR3 length is 14 residues. The ends lost 5 bases at V and 1 base at J; junction bases unmatched: 2. CDR1 MDHEN and CDR2 SYDVKM come from the germline V gene. The CDR3 DNA is TGTGCCAGCAGTAACAGGGGGCTCCAAGAGACCCAGTACTTC. As protein: CASSNRGLQETQYF.

The chain combines TRBV7-8 with TRBJ1-5; D unclear. This CDR3 region has 13 residues. V was cut by 1 base and J by 4 bases, with 5 bases left in between. CDR1 is SGHVS, CDR2 FQNEAQ, per germline. CDR3 residues: CASSLGRNQPQHF. The CDR3 DNA reads TGTGCCAGCAGCTTAGGGAGGAATCAGCCCCAGCATTTT.

The V call is TRBV5-1, the J call TRBJ2-5, with 7 nucleotides matching TRBD2. The CDR3 runs to 14 residues. Losses at the gene ends were 4 bases for V and 2 bases for J; bases not matched to a gene: 5. Germline CDR1 reads SGHRS; CDR2 reads YFSETQ. The CDR3 is CASSRSGKQETQYF. The DNA of the CDR3 is TGCGCCAGCAGCCGAAGCGGGAAACAAGAGACCCAGTACTTC.

V is TRBV10-3 and J is TRBJ2-7, with TRBD2 identical over 7 bases. V lost 10 bases and J lost 2; bases outside the gene matches: 14. Germline V lookup: CDR1 ENHRY, CDR2 SYGVKD. The CDR3 runs 15 residues. CDR3 sequence reads: CATLLAREATYEQYF. The CDR3 bases are TGTGCCACCCTCCTCGCCCGGGAGGCCACCTACGAGCAGTACTTC.

This clone came up many times. J is TRBJ2-3 and V is TRBV7-2; 9 nucleotides line up with TRBD2. The CDR3 sequence is 12 residues long. V was pared by 5 bases and J by 14 bases, with 8 bases of the junction left unmatched. From germline, CDR1 is SGHTA and CDR2 FQGNSA. In nucleotides, the CDR3 is TGTGCCAGCAGCCCTCTCAGCGGGGGGCGGTATTTT. Residues: CASSPLSGGRYF.

The chain is built from TRBV6-6 and TRBJ1-1, with a weak D call TRBD1 (6 bases). V shed 10 bases and J shed 0 bases, with 21 bases lying between them. CDR1 and CDR2 (germline): MNHNY, SVGAGI (reference sequence). The CDR3 sequence is 16 residues long. The CDR3 here is CATKRRGFLMNTEAFF. CDR3 DNA: TGTGCCACCAAGAGGAGGGGGTTCCTGATGAACACTGAAGCTTTCTTT.

This clone was seen only a few times. Other nucleotide sequences from this sample produce the same CDR3. The chain carries TRBV7-2 and TRBJ2-7; maybe TRBD2 (6 bases). Germline CDR1 SGHTA, CDR2 FQGNSA. This CDR3 region has 14 residues. The V and J ends lost 0 bases and 4 bases respectively, with 10 bases between them. CDR3 amino acids: CASSLASGSYEQYF. CDR3 DNA: TGTGCCAGCAGCTTAGCTAGCGGAAGTTACGAGCAGTACTTC.

This clone was detected only a few times. J is TRBJ1-4 and V is TRBV7-8; D is ambiguous. The V end lost 5 bases, the J end lost 5 bases, and 9 bases lay between the germline ends. Germline CDR1 and CDR2: SGHVS and FQNEAQ. CDR3 length equals 13 residues. The CDR3 DNA reads as TGTGCCAGCAGCCCCCGGGCCAATGAAAAACTGTTTTTT. This translates into CASSPRANEKLFF.

The chain couples TRBV7-8 to TRBJ2-3; a possible D gene is TRBD1 (5 bases). The CDR3 loop spans 15 amino acids. The germline V gene has CDR1 SGHVS and CDR2 FQNEAQ. V was shortened by 1 base and J by 2 bases, with 10 bases between the two germline ends. The CDR3 is CASSLGAGFTDTQYF. As DNA, the CDR3 is TGTGCCAGCAGCTTAGGGGCAGGGTTCACAGATACGCAGTATTTT.

The gene calls are TRBV29-1 and TRBJ2-3; 8 bases map to TRBD1. V lost 4 bases and J lost 9; bases outside the gene matches: 12. Germline CDR1 reads SQVTM; CDR2 reads ANQGSEA. The CDR3 sequence is 14 residues long. The CDR3 sequence: CSVVPLDRGTTQYF. CDR3 sequence (DNA): TGCAGCGTTGTTCCTCTAGACAGGGGAACGACGCAGTATTTT.

Only a few counts were recorded for this clone. This sequence joins TRBV4-3 and TRBJ1-1; D remains ambiguous. Trimming cost V 0 bases and J 4 bases, with 12 bases left between them. Germline V gene lookup returns CDR1 LGHNA and CDR2 YSLEER. CDR3 size: 15 residues. CDR3 DNA sequence: TGCGCCAGCAGCCAAGAATTGAAGGTTCGCACTGAAGCTTTCTTT. Protein sequence: CASSQELKVRTEAFF.

This clone was seen a handful of times. This chain's CDR3 is CASSPIRATVQETQYF. CDR3 sequence (DNA): TGTGCCAGTAGTCCAATTCGCGCGACAGTTCAAGAGACCCAGTACTTC. The chain is built from TRBV19 and TRBJ2-5; D might be TRBD1 (5 bases). Trimming shortened V by 5 bases and J by 2 bases, and 18 bases separated the two germline ends. Germline V gene sequence: CDR1 LNHDA, CDR2 SQIVND (reference sequence). CDR3 size: 16 residues.

This clone turned up a few times. The chain joins TRBV28 to TRBJ1-5; D uncertain. From germline, CDR1 is MDHEN and CDR2 SYDVKM. Trimming pared 6 bases from V and 0 bases from J, leaving 24 bases between. The CDR3 is 19 amino acids. CDR3 in DNA: TGTGCCAGCAGGCGCCGCCCTATGGAACCCTTGGATAGCAATCAGCCCCAGCATTTT. Translated: CASRRRPMEPLDSNQPQHF.

V usage is TRBV29-1 and J usage is TRBJ2-1, with 7 positions matching TRBD2. The CDR3 runs 14 residues. Looked up from germline, CDR1 is SQVTM and CDR2 is ANQGSEA. With V trimmed by 1 base and J by 5 bases, 5 bases remained unmatched. This chain's CDR3 is CSVEVASGNNEQFF. The CDR3 DNA is TGCAGCGTTGAAGTGGCTAGCGGTAACAATGAGCAGTTCTTC.

This clone was recorded a few times. The gene calls are TRBV7-9 and TRBJ2-5, with D uncertain. CDR3 length: 11 amino acids. Germline-derived CDR1 and CDR2 are SEHNR and FQNEAQ (reference sequence). V was pared by 9 bases and J by 3 bases, with 8 bases between. CDR3 bases: TGTGCCAGGACTCTAAAAGAGACCCAGTACTTC. It is translated as CARTLKETQYF.